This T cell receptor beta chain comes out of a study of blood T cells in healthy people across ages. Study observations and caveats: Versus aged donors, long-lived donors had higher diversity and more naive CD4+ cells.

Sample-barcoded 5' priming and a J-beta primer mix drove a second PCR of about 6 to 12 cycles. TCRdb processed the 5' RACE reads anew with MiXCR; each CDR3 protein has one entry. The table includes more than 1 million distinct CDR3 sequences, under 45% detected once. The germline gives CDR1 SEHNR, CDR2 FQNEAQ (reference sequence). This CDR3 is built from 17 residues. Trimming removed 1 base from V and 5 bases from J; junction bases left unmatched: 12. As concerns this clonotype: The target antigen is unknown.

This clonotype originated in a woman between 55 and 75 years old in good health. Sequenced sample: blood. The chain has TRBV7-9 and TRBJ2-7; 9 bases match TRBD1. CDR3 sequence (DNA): TGTGCCAGCAGCTTAGGGGGCCCGGGACAGGGTCACCACGAGCAGTACTTC. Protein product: CASSLGGPGQGHHEQYF. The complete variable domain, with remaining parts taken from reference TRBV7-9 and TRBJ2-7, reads DTGVSQNPRHKITKRGQNVTFRCDPISEHNRLYWYRQTLGQGPEFLTYFQNEAQLEKSRLLSDRFSAERPKGSFSTLEIQRTEQGDSAMYLCASSLGGPGQGHHEQYFGPGTRLTVT.